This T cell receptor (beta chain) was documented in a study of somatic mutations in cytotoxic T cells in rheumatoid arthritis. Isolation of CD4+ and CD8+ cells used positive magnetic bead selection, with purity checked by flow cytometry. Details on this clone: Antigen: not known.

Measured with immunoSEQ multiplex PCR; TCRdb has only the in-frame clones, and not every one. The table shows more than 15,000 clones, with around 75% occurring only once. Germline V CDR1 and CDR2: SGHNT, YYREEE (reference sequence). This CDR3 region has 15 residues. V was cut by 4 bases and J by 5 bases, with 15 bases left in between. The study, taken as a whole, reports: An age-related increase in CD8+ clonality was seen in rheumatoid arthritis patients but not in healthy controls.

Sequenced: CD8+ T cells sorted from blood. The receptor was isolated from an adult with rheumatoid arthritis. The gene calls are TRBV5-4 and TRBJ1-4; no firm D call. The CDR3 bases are TGTGCCAGCAGCACTACGGAGGAACTAAATGAAAAACTGTTTTTT. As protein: CASSTTEELNEKLFF.